The rows below give T cell receptor beta chains drawn from one sample of a study of T cell repertoires in cytomegalovirus infection. TCRdb processed the reads anew with MiXCR; each CDR3 protein has one entry. This table holds fewer than 300,000 distinct CDR3 sequences, roughly 24% found once. Input material: PBMCs. These receptors were taken from a human donor in good health (CMV status not recorded). Some clones in this sample may be carry-over from other donors' samples. CDR3s include the opening cysteine and the closing phenylalanine or tryptophan. A D gene is named only where the DNA matches it firmly. Only part of the rows carry a size: once, few, many, or a class if the clone is expanded.

v_gene	j_gene	len	d_gene	abundance	CDR3aa	CDR3nt
TRBV20-1	TRBJ1-5	14	NA	few	CSARGRISNQPQHF	TGCAGTGCTAGAGGCAGGATTAGCAATCAGCCCCAGCATTTT
TRBV7-2	TRBJ1-5	15	NA	many	CASSPTGYSNQPQHF	TGTGCCAGCAGCCCGACAGGTTATAGCAATCAGCCCCAGCATTTT
TRBV6-2/TRBV6-3	TRBJ2-7	13	TRBD1	NA	CASSWTGTYEQYF	TGTGCCAGCAGTTGGACAGGGACCTACGAGCAGTACTTC
TRBV6-1	TRBJ1-2	12	TRBD1	NA	CASRGQGRGYTF	TGTGCCAGCAGGGGACAGGGGAGAGGCTACACCTTC
TRBV11-2	TRBJ1-1	15	NA	few	CASSLYGTMNTEAFF	TGTGCCAGCAGCTTATATGGGACAATGAACACTGAAGCTTTCTTT
TRBV2	TRBJ2-2	14	TRBD1	NA	CASSPTGVTGELFF	TGTGCCAGCAGCCCAACAGGGGTCACCGGGGAGCTGTTTTTT
TRBV19	TRBJ2-7	15	TRBD1	NA	CASSVHRGLSYEQYF	TGTGCCAGTAGTGTACACAGGGGCCTTTCCTACGAGCAGTACTTC
TRBV4-2	TRBJ2-3	16	NA	once	CASSQTRAHFTDTQYF	TGTGCCAGCAGCCAAACACGGGCGCATTTCACAGATACGCAGTATTTT
TRBV7-2	TRBJ1-2	15	TRBD1	many	CASSHYMDRASGYTF	TGTGCCAGCAGCCACTACATGGACAGGGCGAGCGGCTACACCTTC
TRBV20-1	TRBJ1-1	15	TRBD1	NA	CSARDPGQGRTEAFF	TGCAGTGCTAGAGATCCGGGACAGGGGAGGACTGAAGCTTTCTTT
TRBV5-1	TRBJ2-3	16	NA	few	CASSLRPSSGADTQYF	TGCGCCAGCAGCTTACGACCGAGTTCAGGGGCAGATACGCAGTATTTT
TRBV28	TRBJ2-1	15	TRBD2	NA	CASRGGTSGFGEQFF	TGTGCCAGCAGGGGGGGGACTAGCGGTTTTGGTGAGCAGTTCTTC
TRBV10-3	TRBJ2-1	15	NA	few	CAISERESSYNEQFF	TGTGCCATCAGTGAGCGGGAGTCCTCCTACAATGAGCAGTTCTTC
TRBV20-1	TRBJ1-2	12	TRBD1	NA	CSAIQGAGGYTF	TGCAGTGCTATCCAGGGGGCGGGAGGCTACACCTTC
TRBV7-2	TRBJ2-1	16	TRBD2	NA	CASSLVGGSDYNEQFF	TGTGCCAGCAGCTTAGTGGGCGGGAGCGACTACAATGAGCAGTTCTTC
TRBV19	TRBJ1-6	16	TRBD1	few	CASNFQAGQYNSPLHF	TGTGCCAGTAATTTCCAAGCGGGACAGTATAATTCACCCCTCCACTTT
TRBV12-3/TRBV12-4	TRBJ1-2	16	TRBD1	NA	CASSLGWDRGPYGYTF	TGTGCCAGCAGTTTGGGGTGGGACAGGGGGCCCTATGGCTACACCTTC
TRBV12-3/TRBV12-4	TRBJ1-4	11	NA	NA	CASTRGEKLFF	TGTGCCAGCACAAGAGGTGAAAAACTGTTTTTT
TRBV20-1	TRBJ2-7	16	TRBD2	NA	CSARSSEAGEYYEQYF	TGCAGTGCTAGATCCTCGGAGGCGGGAGAGTATTACGAGCAGTACTTC
TRBV7-9	TRBJ1-1	14	NA	many	CASHGLLIDTEAFF	TGTGCCAGCCATGGACTTTTGATTGACACTGAAGCTTTCTTT
TRBV7-8	TRBJ1-4	17	NA	many	CASSSEINTGRSGKLFF	TGTGCCAGCAGCTCCGAGATAAATACTGGACGTAGCGGGAAACTGTTTTTT
TRBV19	TRBJ2-5	14	NA	NA	CASSGRGLGETQYF	TGTGCCAGTAGCGGCAGGGGCCTCGGGGAGACCCAGTACTTC
TRBV20-1	TRBJ2-1	14	NA	few	CSATPVAGYNEQFF	TGCAGTGCTACCCCTGTGGCAGGGTACAATGAGCAGTTCTTC
TRBV5-1	TRBJ2-7	14	TRBD1	NA	CASSSQGAQYEQYF	TGCGCCAGCAGCTCACAGGGGGCGCAATACGAGCAGTACTTC
TRBV7-2	TRBJ2-7	16	NA	once	CASSLVGFSDKNEQYF	TGTGCCAGCAGCTTAGTGGGATTCTCAGATAAAAACGAGCAGTACTTC
TRBV12-3/TRBV12-4	TRBJ2-3	12	NA	few	CASSLDPTMQYF	TGTGCCAGCAGTTTGGACCCCACAATGCAGTATTTT
TRBV7-2	TRBJ2-1	14	NA	many	CASSSPGRYNEQFF	TGTGCCAGCAGCTCCCCGGGAAGATACAATGAGCAGTTCTTC
TRBV5-5	TRBJ2-1	13	NA	many	CASSLDRWNEQFF	TGTGCCAGCAGCTTGGACAGGTGGAATGAGCAGTTCTTC
TRBV6-1	TRBJ2-1	16	TRBD2	few	CASNKDSGRGRNEQFF	TGTGCCAGCAATAAAGATAGCGGGAGAGGGAGGAATGAGCAGTTCTTC
TRBV7-8	TRBJ2-2	14	TRBD2	many	CASTPPGGNGELFF	TGTGCCAGCACCCCTCCGGGAGGGAACGGGGAGCTGTTTTTT
TRBV7-6	TRBJ1-4	15	NA	NA	CASSLDQGPNSRLFF	TGTGCCAGCAGCTTAGATCAGGGGCCTAATTCCAGACTGTTTTTT
TRBV5-1	TRBJ2-3	15	NA	few	CASSLAPGAGDTQYF	TGCGCCAGCAGCTTGGCCCCGGGAGCGGGAGATACGCAGTATTTT
TRBV6-2/TRBV6-3	TRBJ2-7	15	TRBD2	few	CASSDIRLAGDEQYF	TGTGCCAGCAGTGACATACGACTAGCGGGAGACGAGCAGTACTTC
TRBV7-2	TRBJ1-1	14	NA	many	CASSTSQENTEAFF	TGTGCCAGCAGCACTTCCCAGGAAAACACTGAAGCTTTCTTT
TRBV6-6	TRBJ1-1	14	NA	NA	CASSYGSLNTEAFF	TGTGCCAGCAGTTACGGCAGCTTGAACACTGAAGCTTTCTTT
TRBV2	TRBJ2-2	13	NA	NA	CASSRESTGELFF	TGTGCCAGCAGTCGAGAAAGCACCGGGGAGCTGTTTTTT
TRBV27	TRBJ2-1	18	TRBD2	NA	CASSLAAGGPSSYNEQFF	TGTGCCAGCAGCCTAGCCGCGGGAGGCCCCAGCTCCTACAATGAGCAGTTCTTC
TRBV24-1	TRBJ1-4	16	TRBD1	NA	CATSDLKGAKSEKLFF	TGTGCCACCAGTGATTTGAAGGGGGCGAAATCGGAAAAACTGTTTTTT
TRBV10-3	TRBJ2-3	16	NA	NA	CAITRSWGVRTDTQYF	TGTGCCATCACCCGTTCTTGGGGAGTGCGGACAGATACGCAGTATTTT
TRBV7-9	TRBJ1-1	15	NA	NA	CASSEGRQGNTEAFF	TGTGCCAGCAGCGAAGGGAGGCAAGGAAACACTGAAGCTTTCTTT
TRBV29-1	TRBJ2-7	12	NA	once	CSVEIGSYEQYF	TGCAGCGTTGAGATAGGGTCCTACGAGCAGTACTTC
TRBV12-3/TRBV12-4	TRBJ2-5	13	TRBD2	NA	CASSLLAGVGQYF	TGTGCCAGCAGTTTACTAGCGGGGGTTGGCCAGTACTTC
TRBV12-3/TRBV12-4	TRBJ2-5	10	NA	many	CASSDGTQYF	TGTGCCAGCAGCGACGGGACCCAGTACTTC
TRBV25-1	TRBJ2-3	18	NA	few	CASSPRLGQVPRSDTQYF	TGTGCCAGCAGCCCCCGACTAGGACAGGTTCCTAGGTCAGATACGCAGTATTTT
TRBV5-1	TRBJ1-2	13	NA	NA	CASSPLGGEGYTF	TGCGCCAGCAGCCCCCTAGGGGGGGAAGGCTACACCTTC
TRBV28	TRBJ2-3	14	NA	few	CASSRPGATDTQYF	TGTGCCAGCAGTCGACCGGGAGCGACAGATACGCAGTATTTT
TRBV28	TRBJ2-3	10	NA	NA	CASSYTTQYF	TGTGCCAGCAGTTACACCACGCAGTATTTT
TRBV12-3/TRBV12-4	TRBJ2-3	15	NA	NA	CASSVGIANTDTQYF	TGTGCCAGCAGTGTCGGGATAGCGAACACAGATACGCAGTATTTT
TRBV6-1	TRBJ1-2	13	NA	many	CASSLTVVDGYTF	TGTGCCAGCAGCCTAACAGTGGTAGATGGCTACACCTTC
TRBV18	TRBJ2-2	16	TRBD1	NA	CASSPNPGQGAGELFF	TGTGCCAGCTCACCAAATCCGGGACAGGGGGCCGGGGAGCTGTTTTTT
TRBV4-2	TRBJ2-6	18	NA	NA	CASSQEGAGRAGANVLTF	TGTGCCAGCAGCCAAGAGGGGGCGGGGAGGGCTGGGGCCAACGTCCTGACTTTC
TRBV5-1	TRBJ2-7	15	TRBD2	NA	CASGDIAGGPGEQYF	TGCGCCAGCGGAGATATAGCGGGGGGGCCGGGCGAGCAGTACTTC